A selection of T cell receptor beta chains follows, all from one sample in a study of control samples from healthy donors and cancer patients. The table came from immunoSEQ multiplex PCR; TCRdb's copy has only in-frame clones and leaves some out. The table records tens of thousands of clones, around 87% of them present only once. The sequencing sample was made of PBMCs. The receptors here all came from a woman between 50 and 59 years old with head and neck cancer. CDR3s leave out the opening cysteine and the closing phenylalanine or tryptophan. Each record gives: J gene, D gene, V gene, CDR3 protein. A D gene is named only where the DNA matches it firmly.

TRBJ2-7 - TRBV7-2 ASSSRGGGGYEQY
TRBJ1-1 - TRBV21-1 ASSPRPGQGSAEAF
TRBJ1-1 TRBD1 TRBV28 ASSLLLRAGGTEAF
TRBJ2-7 - TRBV20-1 SAGQHEQY
TRBJ2-2 - TRBV3-1/TRBV3-2 ASSQRGGGELF
TRBJ1-1 - TRBV6-1 ASSGRGRSTTASTEAF
TRBJ2-7 TRBD2 TRBV9 ASSPDRGGGRYEQY
TRBJ1-1 - TRBV27 ASRFRELNTEAF
TRBJ1-5 - TRBV3-1/TRBV3-2 ASSQSLINQPQH
TRBJ1-4 - TRBV6-5 ASRGTANEKLF
TRBJ1-3 TRBD1 TRBV13 ASSRQGDSDSGNTIY
TRBJ2-3 TRBD1 TRBV24-1 ATSDLQGMSDTQY
TRBJ2-7 - TRBV6-5 ATNLGGLQY
TRBJ2-2 - TRBV3-1/TRBV3-2 ASSQGSSLGAGELF
TRBJ1-1 - TRBV6-5 ASSPTGRNTEAF
TRBJ1-1 TRBD1 TRBV7-6 ASSLGQGLGNTEAF